This T cell receptor (beta chain) was retrieved from a study of naive and memory T cell subsets. The beta constant-region primer was an equimolar mix of two oligonucleotides covering TRBC1 and TRBC2. The cDNA 3' end received a ligated single-stranded oligonucleotide carrying the SP2 primer and a 12-nucleotide UMI. TCRdb reprocessed the UMI-ligation and nested PCR reads with MiXCR, giving one entry per CDR3 protein. Of about 85,000 distinct CDR3 sequences in the sample, approximately 14% were seen once. After the first PCR, alpha and beta chain libraries were processed separately. Sequential positive selection took CD4 T cells first, then CD8 T cells. Four subsets defined by CD45RA and CD27 were sorted after CD3, CD4, CD8 and live/dead staining. This clonotype came up a few times. This sequence originates from a human donor in good health. The sequencing input was central memory CD4+ T cells from blood.

CDR3 residues: CASSLGGRAGNEQFF. As DNA, the CDR3 is TGCGCCAGCAGCTTGGGTGGGAGGGCTGGCAATGAGCAGTTCTTC. The chain employs TRBV5-1 and TRBJ2-1, with 7 positions matching TRBD2. The trim removed 0 bases at V and 6 bases at J, leaving 6 bases unmatched. The CDR3 is made up of 15 amino acids. Germline lookup yields CDR1 SGHRS and CDR2 YFSETQ.